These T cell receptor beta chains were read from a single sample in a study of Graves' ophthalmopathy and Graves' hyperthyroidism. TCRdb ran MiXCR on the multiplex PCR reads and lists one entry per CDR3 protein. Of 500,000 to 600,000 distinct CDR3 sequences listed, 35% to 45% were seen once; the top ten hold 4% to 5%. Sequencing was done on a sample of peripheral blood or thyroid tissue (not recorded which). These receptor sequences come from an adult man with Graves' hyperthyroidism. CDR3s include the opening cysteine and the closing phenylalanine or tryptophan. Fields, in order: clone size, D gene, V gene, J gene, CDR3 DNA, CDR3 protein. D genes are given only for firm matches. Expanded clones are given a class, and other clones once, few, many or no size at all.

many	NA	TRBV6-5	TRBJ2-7	TGTGCCAGCAGCAACCTCTTAGGCTACGAGCAGTACTTC	CASSNLLGYEQYF
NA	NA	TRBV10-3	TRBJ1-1	TGTGCCAGCTCGGGCCCCCGCGTTTTTTACACTGAAGCTTTCTTT	CASSGPRVFYTEAFF
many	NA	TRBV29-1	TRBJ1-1	TGCAGCGTTGGAGCAGCCTGGGGCACTGAAGCTTTCTTT	CSVGAAWGTEAFF
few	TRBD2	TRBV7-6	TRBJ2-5	TGTGCCAGCAGCTTAGTTCGGCCAGCGGGGGGTCGGCAAGAGACCCAGTACTTC	CASSLVRPAGGRQETQYF
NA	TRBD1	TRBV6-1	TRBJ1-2	TGTGCCAGCAGACAAACCGGGACAGGGGCTGGCTACACCTTC	CASRQTGTGAGYTF
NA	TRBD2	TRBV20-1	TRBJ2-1	TGCAGTGCTAGCGGGGGGGGCGATGAGCAGTTCTTC	CSASGGGDEQFF
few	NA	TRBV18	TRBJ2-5	TGTGCCAGCTCACCACCCGGGACTCGCCAAGAGACCCAGTACTTC	CASSPPGTRQETQYF
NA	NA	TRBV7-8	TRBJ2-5	TGTGCCAGCAGCATGATAAGAGAGACCCAGTACTTC	CASSMIRETQYF
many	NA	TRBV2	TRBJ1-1	TGTGCCAACCTGCCAGGGGCGATCTCCATGAACACTGAAGCTTTCTTT	CANLPGAISMNTEAFF
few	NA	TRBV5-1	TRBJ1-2	TGCGCCAGCAGCTTGGCATTGGCAGGCGTTAACTATGGCTACACCTTC	CASSLALAGVNYGYTF
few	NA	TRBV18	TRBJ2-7	TGTGCCAGCTCACGAGCTTTGGACGACGAGCAGTACTTC	CASSRALDDEQYF
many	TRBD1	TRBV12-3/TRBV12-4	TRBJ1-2	TGTGCCAGCAGTTGGACAGGAGCCAACTATGGCTACACCTTC	CASSWTGANYGYTF
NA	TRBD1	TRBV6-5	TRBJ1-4	TGTGCCAGCAGTCGAGGACAGGGATCGTATTCTGAAAAACTGTTTTTT	CASSRGQGSYSEKLFF
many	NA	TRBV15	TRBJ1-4	TGTGCCACCAGCAGAGGGGGGGGGGATAATGAAAAACTGTTTTTT	CATSRGGGDNEKLFF
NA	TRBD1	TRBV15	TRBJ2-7	TGTGCCACCAGCAGTGACACCGGGACAGGCAGTTTCGAGCAGTACTTC	CATSSDTGTGSFEQYF
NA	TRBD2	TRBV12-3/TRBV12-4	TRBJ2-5	TGTGCCACCAGTCGGAGTACTAGCGGTGGGGCCGGCTGGGAGACCCAGTACTTC	CATSRSTSGGAGWETQYF
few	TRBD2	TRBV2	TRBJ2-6	TGTGCCTCAGCAAAGCGGCTGCCGGGGGGTGGGGCCAACGTCCTGACTTTC	CASAKRLPGGGANVLTF
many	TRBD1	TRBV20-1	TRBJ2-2	TGCAGTGCTCAACAGGGGGCTAACGGGGAGCTGTTTTTT	CSAQQGANGELFF
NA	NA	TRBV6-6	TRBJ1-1	TGTGCCAGCAGGGTAGCGGGGCAGACTGAAGCTTTCTTT	CASRVAGQTEAFF
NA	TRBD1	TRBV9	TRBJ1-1	TGTGCCAGCAGCGTCCAGGGGGCTGTAGGAGCTTTCTTT	CASSVQGAVGAFF
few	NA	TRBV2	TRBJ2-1	TGTGCCAGCAAGACCCCGGACAGTCCTGGTGAGCAGTTCTTC	CASKTPDSPGEQFF